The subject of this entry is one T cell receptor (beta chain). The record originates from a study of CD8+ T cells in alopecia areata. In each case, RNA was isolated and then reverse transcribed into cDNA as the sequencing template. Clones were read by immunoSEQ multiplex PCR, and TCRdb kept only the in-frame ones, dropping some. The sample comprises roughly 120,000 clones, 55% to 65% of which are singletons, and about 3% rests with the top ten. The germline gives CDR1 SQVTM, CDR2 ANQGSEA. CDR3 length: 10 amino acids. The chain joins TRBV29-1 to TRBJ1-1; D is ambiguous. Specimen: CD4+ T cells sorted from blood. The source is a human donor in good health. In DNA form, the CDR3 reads TGCAGTGGCAGTGAGATTGAAGCTTTCTTT. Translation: CSGSEIEAFF.